The 24 T cell receptor beta chains presented below share a single source sample, sequenced in a study of T cell changes during pregnancy in multiple sclerosis. Assay: immunoSEQ multiplex PCR; the TCRdb copy retains only in-frame clones and omits some. The table lists approximately 97,000 clones, roughly 89% of them singletons. The source material was peripheral blood, sampled after pregnancy. The receptor source for this set is a female donor in good health, enrolled as a control in a pregnancy study.

This chain uses TRBV13 with TRBJ1-2, with TRBD1 identical over 7 bases. The germline CDR1 and CDR2 sequences are PRHDT and FYEKMQ (reference sequence). The CDR3 totals 16 residues. V gave up 4 bases and J gave up 5 bases; unmatched junction bases: 13. The CDR3: CASSSWTGGTLYGYTF. CDR3 in DNA: TGTGCCAGCAGCTCCTGGACAGGAGGTACTCTTTATGGCTACACCTTC.

V gene TRBV28 combines with J gene TRBJ2-5; tentatively, D is TRBD1 (6 bases). V gave up 6 bases and J gave up 1 base, with 15 bases separating them. Germline CDR1 reads MDHEN; CDR2 reads SYDVKM. This CDR3 region has 15 residues. CDR3 amino acids: CASSPGQSVQETQYF. In DNA form, the CDR3 reads TGTGCCAGCAGCCCCGGACAGTCGGTCCAAGAGACCCAGTACTTC.

The V gene is TRBV7-3, the J gene TRBJ2-5; TRBD2 aligns across 7 bases. Germline CDR1 and CDR2: SGHTA and FQGTGA. The V and J ends lost 1 base and 5 bases, in that order; junction bases with no gene match: 4. This CDR3 contains 14 residues. CDR3 sequence reads: CASSLNGGLETQYF. The CDR3 DNA is TGTGCCAGCAGCTTAAACGGGGGGTTGGAGACCCAGTACTTC.

This chain uses TRBV11-3 with TRBJ2-2, with D perhaps TRBD1 (6 bases). The CDR3 extends over 15 amino acids. The germline V and J ends were trimmed by 5 bases and 2 bases, with 12 bases remaining between them. Germline V CDR1 and CDR2: SGHNT, YENEEA. In nucleotides, the CDR3 is TGTGCCAGCAGCCATGGGACAAGTAACACCGGGGAGCTGTTTTTT. This codes for CASSHGTSNTGELFF.

This chain uses TRBV2 with TRBJ1-2; the D gene is possibly TRBD1 (6 bases). Trimming stripped 7 bases from V and 1 base from J, with 7 bases between. Germline V CDR1 and CDR2: SNHLY, FYNNEI. The CDR3 runs 12 residues. CDR3 DNA: TGTGCCAGCACAGGGGATAACTATGGCTACACCTTC. This encodes CASTGDNYGYTF.

DNA for the CDR3: TGTGCCAGCAGCCCCCGGGACAGATCGCAAGAGACCCAGTACTTC. Translating gives CASSPRDRSQETQYF. The chain recombines TRBV7-9 with TRBJ2-5; 7 nucleotides agree with TRBD1. The CDR3 spans 15 residues. Germline V gene sequence: CDR1 SEHNR, CDR2 FQNEAQ (reference sequence). J gave up 2 bases and V 5 bases, and 8 bases lay outside the gene matches.

The V gene is TRBV7-9, the J gene TRBJ2-1; 8 bases map to TRBD2. V was clipped by 5 bases and J by 4 bases; unmatched bases: 4. The length of the CDR3 is 14 residues. Germline V gene sequence: CDR1 SEHNR, CDR2 FQNEAQ (reference sequence). The CDR3 nucleotides read TGTGCCAGCAGCCATCCGGGGGGGTACAATGAGCAGTTCTTC. The encoded protein is CASSHPGGYNEQFF.

This chain connects TRBV7-2 to TRBJ1-6, with D maybe TRBD1 (6 bases). The CDR3 length is 15 residues. Per the germline V gene, CDR1 is SGHTA and CDR2 is FQGNSA. V was shortened by 5 bases and J by 8 bases, with 16 bases between the two germline ends. The CDR3 DNA follows: TGTGCCAGCAGCGCAACAGGGATAGGGGATTCACCCCTCCACTTT. Its protein is CASSATGIGDSPLHF.

The CDR3 DNA reads TGCAGCGTTCCGAGGGGGGGAAACACTGAAGCTTTCTTT. Its protein is CSVPRGGNTEAFF. The chain is built from TRBV29-1 and TRBJ1-1, with D possibly being TRBD1 (6 bases). Germline V gene lookup returns CDR1 SQVTM and CDR2 ANQGSEA. V lost 5 bases and J 2 bases, leaving 12 bases between the germline ends. This CDR3 is 13 amino acids long.

The chain uses TRBV10-3 and TRBJ2-3; TRBD1 agrees at 9 bases. This CDR3 has 14 amino acids. The ends lost 10 bases at V and 0 bases at J; junction bases unmatched: 5. The germline gives CDR1 ENHRY, CDR2 SYGVKD. CDR3 sequence reads: CATSTGGSTDTQYF. Here the CDR3 DNA reads TGTGCCACCTCGACAGGGGGGAGCACAGATACGCAGTATTTT.

The CDR3 nucleotides read TGTGCCAGCAAACTCAATGAGCAGTTCTTC. Translated, it gives CASKLNEQFF. This chain joins TRBV2 and TRBJ2-1, with no clear D. This CDR3 has 10 residues. Germline-derived CDR1 and CDR2 are SNHLY and FYNNEI. Trimming removed 7 bases from V and 6 bases from J, with 4 bases in between.

This CDR3 is CASSLVSGDTEAFF. For the CDR3, the DNA is TGCGCCAGCAGCTTGGTTTCGGGGGACACTGAAGCTTTCTTT. The chain couples TRBV5-1 to TRBJ1-1, with a weak D call TRBD1 (5 bases). The CDR3 has 14 amino acids. The V and J ends lost 0 bases and 3 bases respectively, with 9 bases between them. Germline-derived CDR1 and CDR2 are SGHRS and YFSETQ.

In regard to this clone: The junction departs from the called germline gene at one end, perhaps through a read error. This chain joins TRBV7-7 and TRBJ2-5; TRBD1 aligns across 9 bases. The CDR3 has 16 residues. CDR1 and CDR2 (germline): SSHAT, FNYEAQ (reference sequence). The CDR3 loop reads CASSFRTGGARETQYF. Written as DNA, the CDR3 is TGTGCTAGCAGCTTTAGAACAGGGGGCGCGCGGGAGACCCAGTACTTC.

This chain links TRBV7-2 with TRBJ1-1; D is unclear. With 3 bases removed from V and 3 bases from J, the gap between germline ends came to 11 bases. Germline V lookup: CDR1 SGHTA, CDR2 FQGNSA. CDR3 size: 14 residues. The CDR3 DNA follows: TGTGCCAGCAGCTTTCAGGTCGGGGACACTGAAGCTTTCTTT. Residues: CASSFQVGDTEAFF. The variable domain in full, completed from reference TRBV7-2 and TRBJ1-1, reads GAGVSQSPSNKVTEKGKDVELRCDPISGHTALYWYRQSLGQGLEFLIYFQGNSAPDKSGLPSDRFSAERTGGSVSTLTIQRTQQEDSAVYLCASSFQVGDTEAFFGQGTRLTVV.

The rearrangement links TRBV9 to TRBJ2-7, with 8 bases aligning to TRBD1. The CDR3 runs to 15 residues. V was pared by 3 bases and J by 3 bases, with 8 bases of the junction left unmatched. Germline loops: CDR1 SGDLS, CDR2 YYNGEE. The CDR3 spells CASSASSGGVYEQYF. CDR3 bases: TGTGCCAGCAGCGCATCATCAGGGGGCGTCTACGAGCAGTACTTC.

This chain connects TRBV10-3 to TRBJ1-1; 11 bases map to TRBD1. CDR1 and CDR2 from the germline V gene are ENHRY and SYGVKD. The junction had 2 bases not matched to a gene; V was cut back by 0 bases and J by 2 bases. The CDR3 runs to 16 residues. CDR3 amino acids: CAISESRTGGNTEAFF. As DNA, the CDR3 is TGTGCCATCAGTGAGTCGAGGACAGGGGGCAACACTGAAGCTTTCTTT.

The rearrangement uses TRBV18 and TRBJ2-7; 8 bases are shared with TRBD2. With V trimmed by 6 bases and J by 6 bases, 7 bases remained unmatched. CDR3 length equals 13 residues. Germline CDR1 and CDR2: KGHSH and LQKENI. The CDR3: CASSRPGGGEQYF. The CDR3 nucleotides are TGTGCCAGCTCCAGACCGGGGGGGGGCGAGCAGTACTTC.

The chain links TRBV10-3 to TRBJ1-2, with TRBD1 matching over 8 bases. Germline V gene sequence: CDR1 ENHRY, CDR2 SYGVKD. The CDR3 is 13 residues long. V lost 5 bases to trimming and J lost 7 bases; unmatched junction nucleotides: 6. CDR3: CAISNTGGTGYTF. CDR3 DNA: TGTGCCATCAGTAATACAGGGGGTACTGGCTACACCTTC.

The chain recombines TRBV18 with TRBJ2-1, with 8 bases fitting TRBD1. V dropped 1 base and J dropped 4; count of bases not matched to a gene: 9. This CDR3 contains 17 residues. The V gene's germline CDR1 is KGHSH and CDR2 LQKENI. In nucleotides, the CDR3 is TGTGCCAGCTCACCACTTCCGGACAGGGCGGGGTACAATGAGCAGTTCTTC. Encoded protein: CASSPLPDRAGYNEQFF. The full variable domain, rest sourced from reference TRBV18 and TRBJ2-1, is NAGVMQNPRHLVRRRGQEARLRCSPMKGHSHVYWYRQLPEEGLKFMVYLQKENIIDESGMPKERFSAEFPKEGPSILRIQQVVRGDSAAYFCASSPLPDRAGYNEQFFGPGTRLTVL.

The gene calls are TRBV7-9 and TRBJ2-5; D is possibly TRBD2 (5 bases). The CDR3 runs to 15 residues. Trimming shortened V by 5 bases and J by 2 bases, and 15 bases separated the two germline ends. Germline V gene sequence: CDR1 SEHNR, CDR2 FQNEAQ (reference sequence). The CDR3 loop reads CASSPPTGGQETQYF. The CDR3 region has the DNA TGTGCCAGCAGCCCCCCGACGGGCGGGCAAGAGACCCAGTACTTC.

This clone has just one count. CDR3 nucleotide sequence: TGTGCCAGCAGCCAACGGGGGGATTCGGTCGTCGGGGAGACCCAGTACTTC. Amino acids: CASSQRGDSVVGETQYF. The chain employs TRBV7-6 and TRBJ2-5; 7 nucleotides align to TRBD2. CDR1 SGHVS and CDR2 FNYEAQ come from the germline V gene. V shed 5 bases, J shed 5 bases, and the junction held 17 bases outside the gene matches. The CDR3 totals 17 residues.

The chain carries TRBV7-9 and TRBJ1-1; tentative D call: TRBD1 (6 bases). The V end lost 5 bases, the J end lost 5 bases, and 18 bases lay between the germline ends. Germline V CDR1 and CDR2: SEHNR, FQNEAQ (reference sequence). This CDR3 spans 15 amino acids. The CDR3 DNA reads TGTGCCAGCAGCCTTGGGGTGGGCAGGGGAACTGAAGCTTTCTTT. This translates into CASSLGVGRGTEAFF.

The rearrangement joins TRBV4-3 to TRBJ2-6, with TRBD1 matching 8 bases. This CDR3 has 19 residues. The V and J ends lost 0 bases and 0 bases, in that order; junction bases with no gene match: 7. Germline V gives CDR1 LGHNA, CDR2 YSLEER. The CDR3 is CASSQERQGRGSGANVLTF. CDR3 bases: TGCGCCAGCAGCCAAGAAAGACAGGGGAGAGGCTCTGGGGCCAACGTCCTGACTTTC.

This clone was seen a handful of times. The rearrangement joins TRBV2 to TRBJ1-6, with 8 positions matching TRBD1. CDR1 and CDR2 from the germline V gene are SNHLY and FYNNEI. The CDR3 extends over 15 amino acids. V lost 11 bases, J lost 2 bases, and 8 bases stayed unmatched. The CDR3 protein is CASTGEATYNSPLHF. CDR3 bases: TGTGCCTCGACAGGGGAAGCGACCTATAATTCACCCCTCCACTTT.